This T cell receptor (beta chain) was recovered during a study of blood T cell repertoires in COVID-19. Study-level information: Sites in the United States, Italy and Spain provided acute and convalescent COVID-19 samples. T cells, B-cell-depleted T cells, or PBMCs provided the cDNA or gDNA that served as material.

As handled by the study authors: Estimates of nucleated cell counts were drawn from the amplification of reference gene primers. The protocol was immunoSEQ multiplex PCR, while the TCRdb copy is restricted to in-frame clones and leaves out a portion. V and J calls and clone size follow that table, whereas D and trimming were derived from the DNA. The sample carries about 400,000 clones, roughly 90% recorded once. This CDR3 has 15 amino acids. Germline CDR1 is ENHRY and CDR2 is SYGVKD. Trimming stripped 0 bases from V and 6 bases from J, with 9 bases between. The clonotype originates from a woman younger than 45 with active or convalescent COVID-19. The sample comprised peripheral blood. The chain has TRBV10-3 and TRBJ1-6, with TRBD1 as a possible D gene (5 bases). DNA for the CDR3: TGTGCCATCAGTGAGTCGGACACCACTAATTCACCCCTCCACTTT. It yields the protein CAISESDTTNSPLHF.